Listed here are 5 T cell receptor beta chains from one sample, sequenced in a study of glioma-infiltrating T cells after dendritic cell vaccination. Some clones are missing from TCRdb's copy, which holds only in-frame ones; the method was immunoSEQ multiplex PCR. The sample contains some 70,000 clones, about four fifths of which appear only once. The material sequenced was blood, taken before dendritic cell vaccination. The receptor set was obtained from a human donor with glioblastoma.

V is TRBV5-6 and J is TRBJ2-7; 9 bases align to TRBD1. The CDR3 loop spans 14 amino acids. Germline lookup yields CDR1 SGHDT and CDR2 YYEEEE. V lost 4 bases, J lost 6 bases, and 8 bases stayed unmatched. CDR3 DNA sequence: TGTGCCAGCAGCAGGGACAGGGTGTCGATCGAGCAGTACTTC. This sequence encodes CASSRDRVSIEQYF.

The chain joins TRBV6-6 to TRBJ2-7; D uncertain. CDR1 and CDR2 from the germline V gene are MNHNY and SVGAGI (reference sequence). This CDR3 has 14 residues. Trimming took 0 bases from V and 9 from J, leaving 15 bases between them. The CDR3 sequence: CASSYSNSKPGQYF. CDR3 bases: TGTGCCAGCAGTTACTCTAACTCCAAACCGGGGCAGTACTTC.

The J gene is TRBJ2-2, the V gene TRBV11-1; TRBD1 matches 8 bases. V shed 5 bases, J shed 2 bases, and the junction held 7 bases outside the gene matches. There are 16 residues in the CDR3. CDR1 is SGHAT and CDR2 is FQDESV in the germline V gene (reference sequence). CDR3 bases: TGTGCCAGCAGCCTTAATGGACAGGGAAACACCGGGGAGCTGTTTTTT. The encoded protein is CASSLNGQGNTGELFF.

This chain connects TRBV27 to TRBJ2-5; D ambiguous. The CDR3 extends over 15 amino acids. Germline CDR1 and CDR2: MNHEY and SMNVEV (reference sequence). Trimming removed 5 bases at V and 2 bases at J, with 15 bases between. As DNA, the CDR3 is TGTGCCAGCAGTCCCTCCTTCGAGGATCAAGAGACCCAGTACTTC. Its protein product is CASSPSFEDQETQYF.

This clone was seen a single time. The gene calls are TRBV29-1 and TRBJ2-1; 11 nucleotides match TRBD2. CDR1 and CDR2 from the germline V gene are SQVTM and ANQGSEA. This CDR3 is 17 amino acids long. V shed 4 bases, J shed 2 bases, and the junction held 10 bases outside the gene matches. The CDR3 sequence is CSVGDSSGGLPYNEQFF. Here the CDR3 DNA reads TGCAGCGTTGGAGACTCTAGCGGGGGGTTACCCTACAATGAGCAGTTCTTC.